A single sample is the source of the 27 T cell receptor beta chains below, sequenced in a study of vaccination and CD4 T cells after COVID-19. Antigen specificity for these receptors is unknown. Researchers used the Oncomine TCR Beta short-read assay to sequence DNA from cultured CD4+ T cells. TCRdb re-called the PCR reads with MiXCR, one entry per CDR3 protein. Among about 7,100 distinct CDR3 sequences listed, more than 55% were seen once. This sample's treatment: roughly 10-day PBMC culture with coronavirus spike peptide pools or control peptides (ViraFEST assay). Input material: CD4+ T cells from blood, cultured in vitro. All receptors come from a human donor who had recovered from COVID-19.

The chain combines TRBV9 with TRBJ2-3; D is possibly TRBD1 or TRBD2 (5 bases each). The V end lost 2 bases, the J end lost 4 bases, and 14 bases lay between the germline ends. Germline values: CDR1 SGDLS, CDR2 YYNGEE. The CDR3 covers 15 residues. The CDR3 DNA reads TGTGCCAGCAGCGTCCGGGACCTCCGGGCAGATACGCAGTATTTT. Its protein is CASSVRDLRADTQYF.

The chain couples TRBV20-1 to TRBJ1-3, with D tentatively TRBD1 (5 bases). The V gene lost 6 bases and the J gene lost 3 bases, with 15 bases spanning the gap. There are 14 residues in the CDR3. Per germline, CDR1 DFQATT and CDR2 SNEGSKA (reference sequence). The CDR3 sequence is CSAYAPGIGNTIYF. CDR3 DNA sequence: TGCAGTGCGTACGCCCCAGGGATTGGAAACACCATATATTTT.

The chain carries TRBV2 and TRBJ2-7; 15 nucleotides match TRBD2. The V segment lost 4 bases and the J segment 7 bases; nucleotides outside the gene matches: 5. The CDR3 has 15 amino acids. Germline assignment: CDR1 SNHLY and CDR2 FYNNEI. CDR3 DNA sequence: TGTGCCAGCAGTGGTGGACTAGCGGGGGGGCAGGAGCAGTACTTC. This translates into CASSGGLAGGQEQYF.

The rearrangement links TRBV7-8 to TRBJ1-5; weak D call: TRBD1 (5 bases). V shed 5 bases and J shed 7 bases, with 15 bases lying between them. The CDR3 covers 14 residues. The germline V gene encodes CDR1 SGHVS and CDR2 FQNEAQ. The CDR3 nucleotides are TGTGCCAGCAGCCTCTCAGGTAGGGACCAGCCCCAGCATTTT. Its protein is CASSLSGRDQPQHF. Together with reference TRBV7-8 and TRBJ1-5, the CDR3 gives the full variable domain: GAGVSQSPRYKVAKRGQDVALRCDPISGHVSLFWYQQALGQGPEFLTYFQNEAQLDKSGLPSDRFFAERPEGSVSTLKIQRTQQEDSAVYLCASSLSGRDQPQHFGDGTRLSIL.

The CDR3: CASSLRLGGTGELFF. The DNA for the CDR3 is TGTGCCAGCAGCTTACGATTAGGGGGCACCGGGGAGCTGTTTTTT. V and J are TRBV11-2 and TRBJ2-2; D may be TRBD1 (6 bases). Trimming pared 2 bases from V and 4 bases from J, leaving 11 bases between. The CDR3 runs to 15 residues. Germline-derived CDR1 and CDR2 are SGHAT and FQNNGV.

The J gene is TRBJ2-3, the V gene TRBV6-5; D not resolved. From germline, CDR1 is MNHEY and CDR2 SVGAGI. The CDR3 is made up of 15 amino acids. The V gene lost 2 bases and the J gene lost 1 base, with 10 bases spanning the gap. CDR3 protein: CASSYRPAGTDTQYF. The CDR3 DNA reads as TGTGCCAGCAGTTACAGGCCAGCTGGCACAGATACGCAGTATTTT.

This clonotype was seen a handful of times. The chain is built from TRBV20-1 and TRBJ2-5; a weak D match, TRBD1 (5 bases). The CDR3 runs 14 residues. Between the trimmed V and J ends, which lost 5 bases and 2 bases, there was a span of 15 bases. Germline V gene data show CDR1 as DFQATT and CDR2 as SNEGSKA (reference sequence). The CDR3 nucleotides are TGCAGTGCTGGAACACAGGCCCGACAAGAGACCCAGTACTTC. It yields the protein CSAGTQARQETQYF.

The chain is built from TRBV7-9 and TRBJ2-3; no clear D gene. The CDR3 spans 14 residues. V shed 4 bases and J shed 0 bases, with 8 bases lying between them. Germline loops: CDR1 SEHNR, CDR2 FQNEAQ (reference sequence). The CDR3 DNA follows: TGTGCCAGCAGCTCTGTACCTAGCACAGATACGCAGTATTTT. It is translated as CASSSVPSTDTQYF.

Relative to its sample, this clonotype is large. The rearrangement uses TRBV7-8 and TRBJ2-1; D not certain. CDR1 is SGHVS and CDR2 is FQNEAQ in the germline V gene. The CDR3 totals 13 residues. V was trimmed by 4 bases and J by 3 bases, leaving 7 bases between them. CDR3 bases: TGTGCCAGCAGCTCAACCAACTACAATGAGCAGTTCTTC. It yields the protein CASSSTNYNEQFF.

The V and J genes are TRBV28 and TRBJ2-5; the D gene is possibly TRBD2 (6 bases). The V and J ends lost 2 bases and 5 bases respectively, with 15 bases between them. This CDR3 has 15 amino acids. Per the germline V gene, CDR1 is MDHEN and CDR2 is SYDVKM. CDR3 region: CASSLGLHLGETQYF. The CDR3 DNA sequence: TGTGCCAGCAGTTTAGGACTACACCTAGGGGAGACCCAGTACTTC. Combining the CDR3 with reference TRBV28 and TRBJ2-5 gives the whole variable domain DVKVTQSSRYLVKRTGEKVFLECVQDMDHENMFWYRQDPGLGLRLIYFSYDVKMKEKGDIPEGYSVSREKKERFSLILESASTNQTSMYLCASSLGLHLGETQYFGPGTRLLVL.

The chain is built from TRBV27 and TRBJ1-2, with TRBD1 matching 11 bases. Germline values: CDR1 MNHEY, CDR2 SMNVEV (reference sequence). The CDR3 covers 16 residues. V was pared by 4 bases and J by 7 bases, with 11 bases of the junction left unmatched. CDR3 sequence: CASSSHADRGLGGYTF. In DNA, the CDR3 is TGTGCCAGCAGTTCCCATGCGGACAGGGGGCTGGGTGGCTACACCTTC.

The genes are TRBV7-2 and TRBJ2-3; 8 bases agree with TRBD2. The length of the CDR3 is 15 residues. Losses at the gene ends were 5 bases for V and 3 bases for J; bases not matched to a gene: 7. Germline-derived CDR1 and CDR2 are SGHTA and FQGNSA. The CDR3 is CASSNTAGVTDTQYF. CDR3 coding DNA: TGTGCCAGCAGCAATACAGCGGGAGTGACAGATACGCAGTATTTT.

V gene TRBV5-4 combines with J gene TRBJ1-6; D ambiguous. The CDR3 covers 12 residues. V was pared by 1 base and J by 13 bases, with 9 bases between. Per the germline V gene, CDR1 is SGHNT and CDR2 is YYREEE (reference sequence). The CDR3 bases are TGTGCCAGCAGCTTGTACGGGTCTCCCCTCCACTTT. Residues: CASSLYGSPLHF.

This clonotype was seen more than once but under ten times. V and J are TRBV3-1 and TRBJ1-2; D possibly corresponds to TRBD1 (5 bases). The ends were cut back, 4 bases at V and 5 bases at J, with 11 bases in the middle. The CDR3 runs to 13 residues. From germline, CDR1 is LGHDT and CDR2 YNNKEL (reference sequence). In DNA, the CDR3 is TGTGCCAGCAGCCTTCGGGACGGTTATGGCTACACCTTC. It is translated as CASSLRDGYGYTF.

By frequency in the sample, this clonotype is medium-sized (0.01 to 0.1%). V gene TRBV2 combines with J gene TRBJ2-7; D tentatively fits TRBD1 or TRBD2 (5 bases each). Germline loops: CDR1 SNHLY, CDR2 FYNNEI. The CDR3 sequence is 13 residues long. V was clipped by 2 bases and J by 5 bases, with 10 bases between them. CDR3 protein: CASSELRGDEQYF. In DNA form, the CDR3 reads TGTGCCAGCAGTGAACTAAGGGGAGACGAGCAGTACTTC.

The rearrangement links TRBV15 to TRBJ1-5; weak D call: TRBD1 (5 bases). V was trimmed by 0 bases and J by 7 bases, leaving 22 bases between them. The CDR3 has 18 residues. Germline V CDR1 and CDR2: LNHNV, YYDKDF (reference sequence). The chain's CDR3 is CATSRDYVGRVVGQPQHF. For the CDR3, the DNA is TGTGCCACCAGCAGAGATTACGTTGGCAGGGTGGTAGGGCAGCCCCAGCATTTT.

The chain combines TRBV20-1 with TRBJ2-3, with D perhaps TRBD1 (6 bases). Germline lookup yields CDR1 DFQATT and CDR2 SNEGSKA (reference sequence). Trimming stripped 6 bases from V and 4 bases from J, with 20 bases between. The CDR3 is 15 amino acids. The DNA of the CDR3 is TGCAGTGCCAAAACCGTACAGGGTGCTCCAGATACGCAGTATTTT. This encodes CSAKTVQGAPDTQYF.

V gene TRBV7-2 combines with J gene TRBJ2-1; 11 nucleotides align to TRBD2. The CDR3 runs 21 residues. CDR1 and CDR2 (germline): SGHTA, FQGNSA. J was trimmed by 7 bases and V by 6 bases; bases with no gene match: 26. CDR3 nucleotide sequence: TGTGCCAGCAGAGCTAGCCCAGGGTATGTTAGCGGGGGGGCCGCGAGGAATGAGCAGTTCTTC. Its translation: CASRASPGYVSGGAARNEQFF.

The chain links TRBV5-4 to TRBJ2-1, with D uncertain. V lost 0 bases to trimming and J lost 2 bases, with 9 bases between them. This CDR3 is 15 amino acids long. The V gene's germline CDR1 is SGHNT and CDR2 YYREEE (reference sequence). Written as DNA, the CDR3 is TGTGCCAGCAGCTTGGAGTCCAGTACCTACAATGAGCAGTTCTTC. This codes for CASSLESSTYNEQFF.

The CDR3 DNA reads as TGTGCCAGCAGCTCGCGGTCTTGGACCCAGTACTTC. It specifies CASSSRSWTQYF. J is TRBJ2-5 and V is TRBV7-2, with unresolved D. V was shortened by 4 bases and J by 7 bases, with 10 bases between the two germline ends. This CDR3 comprises 12 residues. CDR1 is SGHTA, CDR2 FQGNSA, per germline.

The V call is TRBV20-1, the J call TRBJ2-5; no definite D call. V lost 0 bases to trimming and J lost 2 bases, with 7 bases between them. Germline V gene data show CDR1 as DFQATT and CDR2 as SNEGSKA (reference sequence). The CDR3 spans 13 residues. The CDR3, as DNA: TGCAGTGCTAGAGATGTTCGTCAAGAGACCCAGTACTTC. It is translated as CSARDVRQETQYF.

This clonotype has a single count. This chain links TRBV6-1 with TRBJ1-1, with D hard to call. V was clipped by 0 bases and J by 4 bases, with 15 bases between them. The CDR3 is made up of 16 amino acids. Germline loops: CDR1 MNHNS, CDR2 SASEGT. The CDR3 DNA follows: TGTGCCAGCAGTGAAGCGGCCCCCTCCCTGGGCACTGAAGCTTTCTTT. Translation: CASSEAAPSLGTEAFF.

For the CDR3, the DNA is TGTGCCAGCAGCTTGGCCGGCAGGTTCTACGAGCAGTACTTC. It translates to CASSLAGRFYEQYF. This chain uses TRBV5-4 with TRBJ2-7; D uncertain. The CDR3 length is 14 residues. Germline CDR1 and CDR2: SGHNT and YYREEE (reference sequence). Trimming took 0 bases from V and 3 from J, leaving 10 bases between them.

This clonotype appeared a few times. This chain joins TRBV7-2 and TRBJ1-5; 7 bases agree with TRBD1. The CDR3 length is 13 residues. Germline V lookup: CDR1 SGHTA, CDR2 FQGNSA. V lost 5 bases, J lost 7 bases, and 5 bases stayed unmatched. The CDR3 spells CASSTNRGQPQHF. Written as DNA, the CDR3 is TGTGCCAGCAGCACCAACAGGGGACAGCCCCAGCATTTT.

This clonotype has only a few counts. The chain combines TRBV20-1 with TRBJ2-3; no reliable D call. Germline-derived CDR1 and CDR2 are DFQATT and SNEGSKA (reference sequence). V was shortened by 0 bases and J by 6 bases, with 10 bases between the two germline ends. There are 13 residues in the CDR3. The chain's CDR3 is CSARDDKRDTQYF. In DNA form, the CDR3 reads TGCAGTGCTAGAGATGACAAAAGGGATACGCAGTATTTT.

The chain employs TRBV5-4 and TRBJ2-5; 8 nucleotides line up with TRBD1. In germline, CDR1 is SGHNT, CDR2 YYREEE (reference sequence). The CDR3 contains 15 residues. Unmatched junction bases numbered 5, after V lost 0 bases and J lost 4 bases. CDR3 region: CASSLGDRRPETQYF. The CDR3 DNA sequence: TGTGCCAGCAGCTTGGGGGACAGGAGACCAGAGACCCAGTACTTC.

This rearrangement joins TRBV20-1 to TRBJ2-7; D uncertain. This CDR3 has 11 amino acids. Germline V lookup: CDR1 DFQATT, CDR2 SNEGSKA (reference sequence). V dropped 7 bases and J dropped 5 bases, with 12 bases sitting between them. The CDR3 nucleotides are TGCAGTGGACTGGGGAATAACGAGCAGTACTTC. Translating gives CSGLGNNEQYF.